One sample yielded the 24 T cell receptor beta chains listed below, sequenced in a study of T cells after yellow fever vaccination. TCRdb reprocessed the 5' RACE reads with MiXCR, giving one entry per CDR3 protein. The profile shows 450,000 to 550,000 distinct CDR3 sequences, about a fifth of them singletons. The sequenced sample was PBMCs, obtained roughly 20 days after the first yellow fever vaccination. Source of these receptors: a man aged 18 to 30 who received the YFV17D yellow fever vaccine.

A few counts support this clonotype. The rearrangement links TRBV6-5 to TRBJ2-4; D uncertain. This CDR3 contains 16 residues. Germline values: CDR1 MNHEY, CDR2 SVGAGI. V was clipped by 0 bases and J by 0 bases, with 9 bases between them. The CDR3 loop is CASSYSGSVAKNIQYF. In nucleotides, the CDR3 is TGTGCCAGCAGTTACTCGGGATCGGTAGCCAAAAACATTCAGTACTTC.

This chain joins TRBV5-5 and TRBJ2-1; tentatively, D is TRBD1 (5 bases). The CDR3 runs 15 residues. Germline V gives CDR1 SGHKS, CDR2 YYEKEE (reference sequence). V lost 1 base and J 6 bases, leaving 14 bases between the germline ends. The CDR3 DNA follows: TGTGCCAGCAGCTTGTACTTAGGGGAAAGCAATGAGCAGTTCTTC. Amino acids: CASSLYLGESNEQFF.

This clonotype was found a few times. The chain recombines TRBV20-1 with TRBJ2-1; TRBD2 matches at 12 bases. CDR3 length equals 18 residues. With 5 bases clipped from V and 7 bases from J, the junction kept 18 bases outside the gene matches. CDR1 and CDR2 (germline): DFQATT, SNEGSKA (reference sequence). CDR3 region: CSASLGLAGPISENEQFF. The CDR3 coding sequence is TGCAGTGCTTCCCTCGGACTAGCGGGACCTATATCGGAAAATGAGCAGTTCTTC.

This clonotype was found many times. The V call is TRBV6-2 or TRBV6-3, the J call TRBJ1-2; D gene unclear. Germline lookup yields CDR1 MNHEY and CDR2 SVGEGT. The V gene lost 6 bases and the J gene lost 4 bases, with 6 bases spanning the gap. The CDR3 loop spans 11 amino acids. CDR3 bases: TGTGCCAGCAGGACCGGCTATGGCTACACCTTC. Amino acid sequence: CASRTGYGYTF.

The chain is built from TRBV12-3 or TRBV12-4 and TRBJ2-3; 12 nucleotides match TRBD2. V was clipped by 5 bases and J by 2 bases; unmatched bases: 8. This CDR3 contains 17 residues. The CDR3 sequence: CASSPRRTSGATDTQYF. CDR3 coding DNA: TGTGCCAGCAGTCCACGTAGGACTAGCGGGGCCACAGATACGCAGTATTTT.

This clonotype was seen many times. The chain recombines TRBV7-8 with TRBJ2-3; 9 bases are shared with TRBD2. This CDR3 contains 16 residues. Looked up from germline, CDR1 is SGHVS and CDR2 is FQNEAQ. V gave up 5 bases and J gave up 2 bases; unmatched junction bases: 8. CDR3 residues: CASSPLAGASTDTQYF. The CDR3 DNA follows: TGTGCCAGCAGCCCGTTAGCGGGGGCTTCCACAGATACGCAGTATTTT.

The chain carries TRBV29-1 and TRBJ2-3, with TRBD1 matching 11 bases. The CDR3 sequence is 14 residues long. The V gene's germline CDR1 is SQVTM and CDR2 ANQGSEA. V was clipped by 5 bases and J by 5 bases; unmatched bases: 6. CDR3 nucleotides: TGCAGCGTTCCACGGACAGGGGGCAGAGATACGCAGTATTTT. It specifies CSVPRTGGRDTQYF.

The genes are TRBV5-1 and TRBJ2-6, with D unresolved. Germline loops: CDR1 SGHRS, CDR2 YFSETQ. Trimming pared 1 base from V and 0 bases from J, leaving 11 bases between. The CDR3 is made up of 17 amino acids. The CDR3: CASSLRTASSGANVLTF. The DNA of the CDR3 is TGCGCCAGCAGCTTGAGAACAGCTAGCTCTGGGGCCAACGTCCTGACTTTC.

CDR3 sequence (DNA): TGTGCCACCAGAGGGACAGGGATTACCGGGGAGCTGTTTTTT. This translates into CATRGTGITGELFF. The chain combines TRBV24-1 with TRBJ2-2; 9 bases fit TRBD1. This CDR3 has 14 amino acids. V gave up 7 bases and J gave up 5 bases; unmatched junction bases: 4. The V gene's germline CDR1 is KGHDR and CDR2 SFDVKD.

The chain employs TRBV12-3 or TRBV12-4 and TRBJ1-6; TRBD1 agrees at 7 bases. The CDR3 totals 13 residues. With V trimmed by 5 bases and J by 8 bases, 3 bases remained unmatched. Written as DNA, the CDR3 is TGTGCCAGCAGTGATACAGGGGATTCACCCCTCCACTTT. It encodes CASSDTGDSPLHF.

This clonotype occurred a few times. The gene calls are TRBV7-3 and TRBJ2-2; D is possibly TRBD1 (6 bases). V gave up 5 bases and J gave up 1 base, with 8 bases separating them. The CDR3 runs to 14 residues. In germline, CDR1 is SGHTA, CDR2 FQGTGA. Here the CDR3 reads CASSETGNTGELFF. CDR3 in DNA: TGTGCCAGCAGCGAGACAGGGAACACCGGGGAGCTGTTTTTT.

This clonotype was counted a few times. DNA of the CDR3: TGTGCCAGCTCACCACAGAAGAACACTGAAGCTTTCTTT. Its translation is CASSPQKNTEAFF. This chain connects TRBV18 to TRBJ1-1, with no clear D. Germline CDR1 reads KGHSH; CDR2 reads LQKENI. Trimming cost V 1 base and J 1 base, with 4 bases left between them. The CDR3 covers 13 residues.

The chain recombines TRBV4-1 with TRBJ1-2; 11 bases line up with TRBD1. V was clipped by 3 bases and J by 8 bases; unmatched bases: 5. CDR1 is MGHRA and CDR2 is YSYEKL in the germline V gene. The CDR3 consists of 14 residues. The CDR3 protein is CASSQGQGVGGYTF. The CDR3 nucleotides are TGCGCCAGCAGCCAGGGACAGGGGGTAGGAGGCTACACCTTC.

This clonotype was counted ten times or more. This chain joins TRBV20-1 and TRBJ2-1; 8 bases line up with TRBD2. The ends lost 3 bases at V and 9 bases at J; junction bases unmatched: 10. The CDR3 totals 14 residues. Germline V gene lookup returns CDR1 DFQATT and CDR2 SNEGSKA (reference sequence). The chain's CDR3 is CSARGLGVSFEQFF. In DNA, the CDR3 is TGCAGTGCTAGGGGACTAGGTGTTAGCTTTGAGCAGTTCTTC.

The sample holds a few counts of this clonotype. The chain carries TRBV5-6 and TRBJ2-3; 7 nucleotides match TRBD2. Trimming took 2 bases from V and 0 from J; bases not matched to a gene: 3. The CDR3 loop spans 15 amino acids. Per the germline V gene, CDR1 is SGHDT and CDR2 is YYEEEE. The CDR3 DNA sequence: TGTGCCAGCAGCTTAGCGGGAATAAGCACAGATACGCAGTATTTT. Its protein is CASSLAGISTDTQYF.

This clonotype has a handful of counts. The chain combines TRBV20-1 with TRBJ1-5; TRBD1 might be the D (5 bases). Germline V gene lookup returns CDR1 DFQATT and CDR2 SNEGSKA (reference sequence). V gave up 1 base and J gave up 11 bases, with 15 bases separating them. CDR3 length equals 13 residues. The CDR3 region is CSARVPRGGSQHF. CDR3 DNA: TGCAGTGCTAGAGTTCCTCGTGGGGGGTCCCAGCATTTT.

In its sample, this clonotype was seen a few times. The chain employs TRBV30 and TRBJ1-6; unclear D gene. The length of the CDR3 is 15 residues. In germline, CDR1 is GTSNPN, CDR2 SVGIG (reference sequence). Trimming removed 3 bases from V and 0 bases from J, with 9 bases in between. The CDR3: CAWRTKSSYNSPLHF. Written as DNA, the CDR3 is TGTGCCTGGAGAACTAAGAGCTCCTATAATTCACCCCTCCACTTT.

This clonotype occurred a few times. The chain carries TRBV7-2 and TRBJ1-5; D perhaps matches TRBD1 (5 bases). CDR3 length: 17 amino acids. With 5 bases removed from V and 0 bases from J, the gap between germline ends came to 17 bases. CDR1 and CDR2 (germline): SGHTA, FQGNSA. CDR3 region: CASSDRDAGHSNQPQHF. The DNA for the CDR3 is TGTGCCAGCAGCGACCGGGACGCCGGCCATAGCAATCAGCCCCAGCATTTT.

This clonotype has ten or more counts. The chain combines TRBV18 with TRBJ2-7, with 7 bases matching TRBD1. The V gene's germline CDR1 is KGHSH and CDR2 LQKENI. This CDR3 has 14 amino acids. V dropped 3 bases and J dropped 0; count of bases not matched to a gene: 2. Here the CDR3 DNA reads TGTGCCAGCTCACCTCAGGGGGTCTCCTACGAGCAGTACTTC. It specifies CASSPQGVSYEQYF.

The V call is TRBV20-1, the J call TRBJ1-2; D not certain. This CDR3 spans 15 amino acids. Germline-derived CDR1 and CDR2 are DFQATT and SNEGSKA (reference sequence). V lost 6 bases and J lost 1, with 18 bases in between. Here the CDR3 DNA reads TGCAGTGCCTTGCTACCGGGGAAGGATAACTATGGCTACACCTTC. This encodes CSALLPGKDNYGYTF.

This rearrangement joins TRBV20-1 to TRBJ2-2, with 7 positions matching TRBD1. The V and J ends lost 6 bases and 0 bases, in that order; junction bases with no gene match: 4. Germline lookup yields CDR1 DFQATT and CDR2 SNEGSKA (reference sequence). The CDR3 has 14 residues. As DNA, the CDR3 is TGCAGTGCATTTGACAGGGCGAACACCGGGGAGCTGTTTTTT. This translates into CSAFDRANTGELFF.

This clonotype was detected a few times. The chain has TRBV6-2 or TRBV6-3 and TRBJ2-3; D uncertain. Germline V CDR1 and CDR2: MNHEY, SVGEGT. The CDR3 is 16 amino acids. With 6 bases removed from V and 0 bases from J, the gap between germline ends came to 16 bases. The DNA for the CDR3 is TGTGCCAGCAGAGATCCCCACCGTACTAGCACAGATACGCAGTATTTT. Translating gives CASRDPHRTSTDTQYF.

This clonotype was counted many times. This chain connects TRBV20-1 to TRBJ2-3; D could derive from TRBD1 or TRBD2 (6 bases each). Trimming removed 4 bases at V and 6 bases at J, with 14 bases between. CDR3 length equals 13 residues. Germline CDR1 reads DFQATT; CDR2 reads SNEGSKA (reference sequence). This CDR3 is CSANLGGEDTQYF. In DNA form, the CDR3 reads TGCAGTGCTAATCTGGGGGGCGAGGATACGCAGTATTTT.

The chain carries TRBV9 and TRBJ2-2; 9 nucleotides match TRBD2. The CDR3 has 14 amino acids. The germline V gene encodes CDR1 SGDLS and CDR2 YYNGEE. V was pared by 4 bases and J by 7 bases, with 5 bases of the junction left unmatched. CDR3 DNA: TGTGCCAGCAGCCGCGGGGGGGCCAGCGGGGAGCTGTTTTTT. Protein product: CASSRGGASGELFF.